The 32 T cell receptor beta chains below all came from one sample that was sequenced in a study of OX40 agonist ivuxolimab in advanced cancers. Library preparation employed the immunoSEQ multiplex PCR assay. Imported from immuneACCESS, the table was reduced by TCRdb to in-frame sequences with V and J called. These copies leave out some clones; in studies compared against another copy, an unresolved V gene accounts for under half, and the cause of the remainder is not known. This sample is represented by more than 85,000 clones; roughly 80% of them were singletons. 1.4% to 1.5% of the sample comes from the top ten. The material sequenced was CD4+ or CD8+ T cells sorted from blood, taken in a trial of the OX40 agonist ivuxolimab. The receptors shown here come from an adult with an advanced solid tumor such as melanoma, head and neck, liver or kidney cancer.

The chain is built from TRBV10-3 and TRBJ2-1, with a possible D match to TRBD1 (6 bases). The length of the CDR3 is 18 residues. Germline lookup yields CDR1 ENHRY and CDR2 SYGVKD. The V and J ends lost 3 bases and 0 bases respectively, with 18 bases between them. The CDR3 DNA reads TGTGCCATCAGTGAAGTGGACAGTTGGTCGAGCTCCTACAATGAGCAGTTCTTC. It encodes CAISEVDSWSSSYNEQFF.

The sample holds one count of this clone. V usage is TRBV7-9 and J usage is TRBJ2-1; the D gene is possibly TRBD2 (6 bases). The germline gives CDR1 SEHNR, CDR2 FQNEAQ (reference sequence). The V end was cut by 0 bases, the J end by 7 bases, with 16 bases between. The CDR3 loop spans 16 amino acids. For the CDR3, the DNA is TGTGCCAGCAGCTTAGCGGGAGGCCGAGTGTGGAATGAGCAGTTCTTC. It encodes CASSLAGGRVWNEQFF.

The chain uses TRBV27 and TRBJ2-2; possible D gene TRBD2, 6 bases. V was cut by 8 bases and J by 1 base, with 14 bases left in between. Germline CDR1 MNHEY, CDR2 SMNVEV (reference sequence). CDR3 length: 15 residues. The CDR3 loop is CASPAAAGNTGELFF. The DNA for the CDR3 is TGTGCCAGCCCAGCGGCAGCGGGGAACACCGGGGAGCTGTTTTTT.

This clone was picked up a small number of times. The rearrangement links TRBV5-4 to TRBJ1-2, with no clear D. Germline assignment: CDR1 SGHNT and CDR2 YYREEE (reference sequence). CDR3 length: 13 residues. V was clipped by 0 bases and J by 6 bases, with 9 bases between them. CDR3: CASSLVGSNGYTF. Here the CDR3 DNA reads TGTGCCAGCAGCTTGGTGGGGTCCAATGGCTACACCTTC.

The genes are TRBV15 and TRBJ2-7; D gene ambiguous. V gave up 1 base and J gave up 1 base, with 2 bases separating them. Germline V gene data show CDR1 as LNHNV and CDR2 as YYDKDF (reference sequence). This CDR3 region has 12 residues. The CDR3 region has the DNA TGTGCCACCAGCAGAGGGTCCTACGAGCAGTACTTC. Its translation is CATSRGSYEQYF.

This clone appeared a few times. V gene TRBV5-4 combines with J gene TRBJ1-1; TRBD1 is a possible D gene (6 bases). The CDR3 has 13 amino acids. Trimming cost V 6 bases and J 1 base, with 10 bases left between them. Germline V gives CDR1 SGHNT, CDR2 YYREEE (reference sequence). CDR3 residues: CASTGTPNTEAFF. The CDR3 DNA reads TGTGCCAGCACCGGGACACCGAACACTGAAGCTTTCTTT. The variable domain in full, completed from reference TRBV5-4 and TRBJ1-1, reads ETGVTQSPTHLIKTRGQQVTLRCSSQSGHNTVSWYQQALGQGPQFIFQYYREEENGRGNFPPRFSGLQFPNYSSELNVNALELDDSALYLCASTGTPNTEAFFGQGTRLTVV.

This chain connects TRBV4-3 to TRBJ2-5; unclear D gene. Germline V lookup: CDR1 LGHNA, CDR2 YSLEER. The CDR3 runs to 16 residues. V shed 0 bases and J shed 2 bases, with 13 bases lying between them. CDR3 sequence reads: CASSQDLVRWQETQYF. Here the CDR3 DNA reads TGCGCCAGCAGCCAAGATCTAGTGCGCTGGCAAGAGACCCAGTACTTC.

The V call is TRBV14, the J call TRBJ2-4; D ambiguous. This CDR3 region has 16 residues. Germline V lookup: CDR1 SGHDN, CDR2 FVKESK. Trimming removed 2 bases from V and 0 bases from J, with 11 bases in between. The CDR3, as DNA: TGTGCCAGCAGCCAAAGGAAACGACTAGCCAAAAACATTCAGTACTTC. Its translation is CASSQRKRLAKNIQYF.

For the CDR3, the DNA is TGTGCCAGCAGCTTAGTGGGACAAGGGGGGATTAATAGCAATCAGCCCCAGCATTTT. This sequence encodes CASSLVGQGGINSNQPQHF. The J gene is TRBJ1-5, the V gene TRBV7-8; D may be TRBD1 (6 bases). Trimming stripped 1 base from V and 0 bases from J, with 19 bases between. CDR3 size: 19 residues. CDR1 SGHVS and CDR2 FQNEAQ come from the germline V gene.

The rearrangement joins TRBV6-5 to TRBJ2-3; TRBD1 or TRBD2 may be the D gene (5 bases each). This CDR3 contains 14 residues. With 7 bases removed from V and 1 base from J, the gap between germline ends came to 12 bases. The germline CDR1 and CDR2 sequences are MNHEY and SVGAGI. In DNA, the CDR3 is TGTGCCAGCACGAGGGGTACTCGCACAGATACGCAGTATTTT. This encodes CASTRGTRTDTQYF.

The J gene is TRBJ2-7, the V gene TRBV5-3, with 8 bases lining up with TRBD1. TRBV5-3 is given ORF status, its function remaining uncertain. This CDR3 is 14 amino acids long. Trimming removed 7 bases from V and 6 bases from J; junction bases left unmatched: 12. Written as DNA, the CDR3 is TGTGCCAGAGAGGGATCAGGGGGCAGGTTCGAGCAGTACTTC. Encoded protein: CAREGSGGRFEQYF.

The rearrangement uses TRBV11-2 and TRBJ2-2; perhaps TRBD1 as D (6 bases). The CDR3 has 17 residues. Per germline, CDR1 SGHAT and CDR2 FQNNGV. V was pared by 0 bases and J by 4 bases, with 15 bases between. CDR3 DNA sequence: TGTGCCAGCAGCTTAGATCGCGTACAGGGCTCCACCGGGGAGCTGTTTTTT. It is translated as CASSLDRVQGSTGELFF.

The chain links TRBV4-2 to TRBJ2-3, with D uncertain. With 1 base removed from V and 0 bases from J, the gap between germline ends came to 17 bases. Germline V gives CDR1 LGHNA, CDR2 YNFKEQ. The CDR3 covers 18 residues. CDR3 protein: CASSQATFSGASTDTQYF. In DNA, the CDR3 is TGTGCCAGCAGCCAAGCCACCTTTAGTGGAGCTAGCACAGATACGCAGTATTTT.

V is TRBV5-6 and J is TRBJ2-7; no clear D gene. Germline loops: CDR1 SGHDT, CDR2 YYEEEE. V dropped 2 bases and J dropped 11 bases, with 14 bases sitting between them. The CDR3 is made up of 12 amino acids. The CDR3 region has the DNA TGTGCCAGCAGCTTTCCTCCCTCGCATGAGTACTTC. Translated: CASSFPPSHEYF.

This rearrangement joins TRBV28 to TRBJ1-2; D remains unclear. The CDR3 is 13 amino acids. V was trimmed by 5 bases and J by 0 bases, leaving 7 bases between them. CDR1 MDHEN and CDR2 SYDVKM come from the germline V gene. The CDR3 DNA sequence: TGTGCCAGCAGTCCGGGGTCTAACTATGGCTACACCTTC. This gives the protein CASSPGSNYGYTF.

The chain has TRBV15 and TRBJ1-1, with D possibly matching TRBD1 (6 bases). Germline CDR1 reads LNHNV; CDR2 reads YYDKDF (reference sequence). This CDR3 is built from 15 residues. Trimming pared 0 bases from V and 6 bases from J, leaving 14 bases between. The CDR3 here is CATSRETGLLSEAFF. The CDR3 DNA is TGTGCCACCAGCAGAGAAACAGGGCTACTTTCTGAAGCTTTCTTT.

DNA for the CDR3: TGTGCCAGCTCCCTGGGGGGGGGCACTAACAATGAGCAGTTCTTC. It codes for CASSLGGGTNNEQFF. V is TRBV18 and J is TRBJ2-1, with D possibly matching TRBD2 (7 bases). Germline loops: CDR1 KGHSH, CDR2 LQKENI. The CDR3 sequence is 15 residues long. V lost 6 bases and J 5 bases, leaving 17 bases between the germline ends. The variable domain in full, with the rest retrieved from reference TRBV18 and TRBJ2-1, is NAGVMQNPRHLVRRRGQEARLRCSPMKGHSHVYWYRQLPEEGLKFMVYLQKENIIDESGMPKERFSAEFPKEGPSILRIQQVVRGDSAAYFCASSLGGGTNNEQFFGPGTRLTVL.

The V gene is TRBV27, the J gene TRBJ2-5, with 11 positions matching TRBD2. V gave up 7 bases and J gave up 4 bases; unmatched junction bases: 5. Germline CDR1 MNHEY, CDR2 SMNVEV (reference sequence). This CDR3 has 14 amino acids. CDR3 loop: CASKFSGRAETQYF. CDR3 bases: TGTGCCAGCAAATTTAGCGGGAGGGCAGAGACCCAGTACTTC.

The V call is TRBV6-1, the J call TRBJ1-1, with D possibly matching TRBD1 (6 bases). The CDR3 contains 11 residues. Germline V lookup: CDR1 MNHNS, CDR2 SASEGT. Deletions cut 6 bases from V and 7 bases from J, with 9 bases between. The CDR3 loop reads CASRGQSEAFF. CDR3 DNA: TGTGCCAGCAGAGGACAGAGTGAAGCTTTCTTT.

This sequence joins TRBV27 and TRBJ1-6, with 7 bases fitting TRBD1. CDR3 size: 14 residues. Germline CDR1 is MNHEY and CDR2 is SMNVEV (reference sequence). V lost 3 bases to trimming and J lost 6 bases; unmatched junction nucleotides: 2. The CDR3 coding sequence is TGTGCCAGCAGTTTGACAGGGTCTAATTCACCCCTCCACTTT. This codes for CASSLTGSNSPLHF.

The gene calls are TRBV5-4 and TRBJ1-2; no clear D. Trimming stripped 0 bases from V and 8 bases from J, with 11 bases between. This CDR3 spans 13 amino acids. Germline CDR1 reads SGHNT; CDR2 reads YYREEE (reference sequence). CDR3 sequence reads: CASSLEPAKGYTF. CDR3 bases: TGTGCCAGCAGCTTGGAACCAGCGAAGGGCTACACCTTC.

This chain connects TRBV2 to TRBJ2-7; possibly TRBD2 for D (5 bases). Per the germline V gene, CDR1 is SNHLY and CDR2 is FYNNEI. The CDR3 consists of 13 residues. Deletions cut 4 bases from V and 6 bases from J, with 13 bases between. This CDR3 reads CASSVGRGAEQYF. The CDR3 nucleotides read TGTGCCAGCAGTGTCGGTCGGGGAGCCGAGCAGTACTTC.

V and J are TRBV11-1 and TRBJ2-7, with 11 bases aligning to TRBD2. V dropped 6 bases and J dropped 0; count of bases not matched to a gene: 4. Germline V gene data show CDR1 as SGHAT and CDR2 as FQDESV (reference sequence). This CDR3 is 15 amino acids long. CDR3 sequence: CASRGLAGHSYEQYF. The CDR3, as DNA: TGTGCCAGCAGAGGACTAGCGGGCCACTCCTACGAGCAGTACTTC.

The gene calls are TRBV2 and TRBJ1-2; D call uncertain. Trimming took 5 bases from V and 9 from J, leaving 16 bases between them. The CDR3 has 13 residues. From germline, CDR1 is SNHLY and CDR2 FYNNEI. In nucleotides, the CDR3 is TGTGCCAGCAGTTTGGTCTTAATGGGGAGCTACACCTTC. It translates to CASSLVLMGSYTF.

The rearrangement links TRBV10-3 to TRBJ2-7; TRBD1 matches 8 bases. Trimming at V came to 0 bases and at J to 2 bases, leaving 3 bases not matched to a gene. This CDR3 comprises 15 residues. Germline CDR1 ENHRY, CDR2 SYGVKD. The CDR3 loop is CAISESGTGPYEQYF. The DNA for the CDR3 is TGTGCCATCAGTGAGTCGGGGACAGGCCCCTACGAGCAGTACTTC.

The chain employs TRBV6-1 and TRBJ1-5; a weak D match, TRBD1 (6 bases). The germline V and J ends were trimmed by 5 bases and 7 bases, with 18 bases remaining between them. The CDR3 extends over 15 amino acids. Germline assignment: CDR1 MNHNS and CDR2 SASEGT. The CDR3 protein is CASSTSQGTWQPQHF. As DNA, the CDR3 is TGTGCCAGCAGTACAAGTCAGGGGACTTGGCAGCCCCAGCATTTT.

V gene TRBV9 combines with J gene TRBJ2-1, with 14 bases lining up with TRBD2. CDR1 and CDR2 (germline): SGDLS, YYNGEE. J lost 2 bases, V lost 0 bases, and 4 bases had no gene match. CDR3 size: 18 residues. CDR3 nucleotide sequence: TGTGCCAGCAGCGTAGGGACTAGCGGGAGGAGGACCTACAATGAGCAGTTCTTC. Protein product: CASSVGTSGRRTYNEQFF.

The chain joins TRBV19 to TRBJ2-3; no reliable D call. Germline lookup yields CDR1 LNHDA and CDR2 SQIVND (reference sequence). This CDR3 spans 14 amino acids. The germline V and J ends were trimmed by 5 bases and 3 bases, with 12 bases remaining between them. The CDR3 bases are TGTGCCAGTAGTGAGAGGCGCGGAACAGATACGCAGTATTTT. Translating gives CASSERRGTDTQYF. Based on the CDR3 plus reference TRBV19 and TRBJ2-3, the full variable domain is DGGITQSPKYLFRKEGQNVTLSCEQNLNHDAMYWYRQDPGQGLRLIYYSQIVNDFQKGDIAEGYSVSREKKESFPLTVTSAQKNPTAFYLCASSERRGTDTQYFGPGTRLTVL.

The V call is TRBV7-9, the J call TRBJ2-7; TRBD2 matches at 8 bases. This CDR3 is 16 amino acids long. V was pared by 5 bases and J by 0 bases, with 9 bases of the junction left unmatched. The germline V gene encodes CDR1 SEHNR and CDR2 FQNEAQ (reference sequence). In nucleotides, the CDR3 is TGTGCCAGCAGCGGCCGGCGGGGGGCATCCTCCTACGAGCAGTACTTC. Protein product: CASSGRRGASSYEQYF.

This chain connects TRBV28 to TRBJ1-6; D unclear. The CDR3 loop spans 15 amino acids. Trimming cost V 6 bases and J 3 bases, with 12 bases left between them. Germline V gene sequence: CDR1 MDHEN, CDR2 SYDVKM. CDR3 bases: TGTGCCAGCAGGAGGGCGGCCGTCTATAATTCACCCCTCCACTTT. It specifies CASRRAAVYNSPLHF. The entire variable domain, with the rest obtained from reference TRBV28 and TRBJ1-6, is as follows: DVKVTQSSRYLVKRTGEKVFLECVQDMDHENMFWYRQDPGLGLRLIYFSYDVKMKEKGDIPEGYSVSREKKERFSLILESASTNQTSMYLCASRRAAVYNSPLHFGNGTRLTVT.

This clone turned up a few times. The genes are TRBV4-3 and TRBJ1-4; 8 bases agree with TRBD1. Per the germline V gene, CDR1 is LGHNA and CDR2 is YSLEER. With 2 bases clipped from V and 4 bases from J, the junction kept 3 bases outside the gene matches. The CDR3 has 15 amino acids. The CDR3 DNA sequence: TGCGCCAGCAGCCAACACAGGGGGTATAATGAAAAACTGTTTTTT. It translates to CASSQHRGYNEKLFF.

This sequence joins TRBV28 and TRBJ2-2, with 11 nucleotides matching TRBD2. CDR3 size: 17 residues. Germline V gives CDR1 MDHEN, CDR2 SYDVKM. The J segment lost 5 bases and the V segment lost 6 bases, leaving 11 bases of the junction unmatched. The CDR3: CASRGLSGRAGTGELFF. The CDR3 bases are TGTGCCAGCAGGGGACTTAGCGGGAGGGCGGGAACCGGGGAGCTGTTTTTT.